This TCR beta chain appears in the sequencing data of a study of blood T cell repertoires in COVID-19. Study-wide background: COVID-19 samples from acute and convalescent phases originated in the United States, Italy and Spain.

Assay used: immunoSEQ multiplex PCR; TCRdb lists only in-frame clones, some missing. The sample has approximately 96,000 clones, over 70% seen once; the top ten hold approximately 12%. Germline CDR1 SGHNT, CDR2 YYREEE (reference sequence). V shed 4 bases and J 2 bases; nucleotides not matched to a gene: 8. This CDR3 is built from 15 residues. The chain combines TRBV5-4 with TRBJ2-7; 8 bases line up with TRBD2. The clonotype comes from a woman aged 80 or older with acute or convalescent COVID-19. The sequencing sample was made of peripheral blood. The CDR3 protein is CASSPRGRGAYEQYF. The CDR3 bases are TGTGCCAGCAGCCCCCGGGGGCGGGGGGCCTACGAGCAGTACTTC.